The 25 T cell receptor beta chains below all came from one sample that was sequenced in a study of blood T cell repertoires in COVID-19. Some clones are missing from TCRdb's copy, which holds only in-frame ones; the method was immunoSEQ multiplex PCR. The sample carries around 280,000 clones, roughly 85% recorded once. The material sequenced was PBMCs or T cells enriched from blood (not recorded which). All receptors come from a woman in her thirties or forties who had recovered from COVID-19.

This rearrangement joins TRBV7-9 to TRBJ2-1, with D unclear. V was trimmed by 5 bases and J by 9 bases, leaving 8 bases between them. This CDR3 contains 11 residues. Germline loops: CDR1 SEHNR, CDR2 FQNEAQ (reference sequence). CDR3 amino acids: CASSTTTEQFF. The CDR3 nucleotides are TGTGCCAGCAGCACCACTACTGAGCAGTTCTTC.

This chain uses TRBV30 with TRBJ2-1, with a tentative D call TRBD2 (6 bases). In germline, CDR1 is GTSNPN, CDR2 SVGIG (reference sequence). The ends were cut back, 4 bases at V and 5 bases at J, with 12 bases in the middle. The CDR3 consists of 13 residues. Written as DNA, the CDR3 is TGTGCCTGGAACGGTATAGCGGACAATGAGCAGTTCTTC. This gives the protein CAWNGIADNEQFF.

The rearrangement joins TRBV18 to TRBJ2-5; 9 nucleotides align to TRBD2. Trimming at V came to 5 bases and at J to 4 bases, leaving 5 bases not matched to a gene. CDR1 and CDR2 from the germline V gene are KGHSH and LQKENI. This CDR3 is built from 14 residues. The CDR3 spells CASSTAGGRETQYF. CDR3 coding DNA: TGTGCCAGCTCAACAGCGGGAGGACGAGAGACCCAGTACTTC.

This clone was seen more than once but under ten times. Distinct nucleotide sequences in the sample also encode this CDR3. The CDR3 spells CASIGGWGSVYDEQYF. Here the CDR3 DNA reads TGTGCCAGCATCGGGGGGTGGGGGTCCGTATACGACGAGCAGTACTTC. The chain has TRBV2 and TRBJ2-7; 7 bases match TRBD2. Germline CDR1 and CDR2: SNHLY and FYNNEI. V shed 7 bases, J shed 5 bases, and the junction held 17 bases outside the gene matches. The CDR3 totals 16 residues.

This clone was found once. This chain connects TRBV7-2 to TRBJ1-6, with 9 bases identical to TRBD1. The CDR3 extends over 14 amino acids. The V and J ends lost 5 bases and 13 bases, in that order; junction bases with no gene match: 9. Germline V gene data show CDR1 as SGHTA and CDR2 as FQGNSA. CDR3 nucleotide sequence: TGTGCCAGCAGCCCGGGGACAGGGAGTCTTCCCCTCCACTTT. Translated, it gives CASSPGTGSLPLHF.

As DNA, the CDR3 is TGCGCCAGCAGCTTGTTTGCAGGGATGAACACTGAAGCTTTCTTT. Translation: CASSLFAGMNTEAFF. This chain connects TRBV5-1 to TRBJ1-1; weak D call: TRBD1 (5 bases). The germline V gene has CDR1 SGHRS and CDR2 YFSETQ. The CDR3 is made up of 15 amino acids. The V and J ends lost 1 base and 0 bases respectively, with 10 bases between them.

The chain employs TRBV9 and TRBJ2-3; D remains unclear. This CDR3 region has 14 residues. Germline V lookup: CDR1 SGDLS, CDR2 YYNGEE. The V gene lost 3 bases and the J gene lost 2 bases, with 10 bases spanning the gap. The CDR3 nucleotides are TGTGCCAGCAGCGCTCAGGTGGACACAGATACGCAGTATTTT. Its translation is CASSAQVDTDTQYF.

J is TRBJ1-3 and V is TRBV23-1, with D perhaps matching TRBD1 (6 bases). TRBV23-1 is reported as an ORF; its role is uncertain. Trimming took off 0 bases at V and 0 bases at J, with 15 bases between the two ends. The CDR3 has 18 residues. Here the CDR3 reads CASSQSKPMDSSGNTIYF. The CDR3 nucleotides are TGCGCCAGCAGTCAATCGAAGCCCATGGACAGCTCTGGAAACACCATATATTTT.

The J gene is TRBJ2-1, the V gene TRBV6-5; 7 positions agree with TRBD1. From germline, CDR1 is MNHEY and CDR2 SVGAGI. The V and J ends lost 6 bases and 5 bases, in that order; junction bases with no gene match: 1. This CDR3 has 12 residues. The CDR3, as DNA: TGTGCCAGCAGCGACAGGGACAATGAGCAGTTCTTC. Its protein is CASSDRDNEQFF.

The chain is built from TRBV30 and TRBJ2-2; tentatively, D is TRBD1 (5 bases). The length of the CDR3 is 15 residues. Germline V lookup: CDR1 GTSNPN, CDR2 SVGIG (reference sequence). Between the trimmed V and J ends, which lost 0 bases and 6 bases, there was a span of 14 bases. The CDR3 loop reads CAWSVSGPHAGELFF. CDR3 in DNA: TGTGCCTGGAGTGTCTCAGGGCCCCACGCCGGGGAGCTGTTTTTT.

V is TRBV6-5 and J is TRBJ2-7; 11 bases are a match to TRBD2. The CDR3 consists of 15 residues. CDR1 is MNHEY and CDR2 is SVGAGI in the germline V gene. The V gene end was trimmed by 6 bases and the J gene end by 1 base; junction bases not matched to a gene: 5. This CDR3 is CASRATSGSSYEQYF. The CDR3 coding sequence is TGTGCCAGCAGAGCTACTAGCGGGAGTTCCTACGAGCAGTACTTC.

The V call is TRBV18, the J call TRBJ2-1; 7 bases agree with TRBD1. The germline V gene has CDR1 KGHSH and CDR2 LQKENI. This CDR3 is built from 13 residues. V gave up 3 bases and J gave up 4 bases; unmatched junction bases: 0. The CDR3 DNA follows: TGTGCCAGCTCACCGGGACAGTACAATGAGCAGTTCTTC. Translated: CASSPGQYNEQFF.

The chain joins TRBV20-1 to TRBJ2-7, with 8 bases fitting TRBD2. CDR3 size: 13 residues. Germline V gives CDR1 DFQATT, CDR2 SNEGSKA (reference sequence). Trimming took 3 bases from V and 8 from J; bases not matched to a gene: 9. The CDR3 DNA reads TGCAGTGCTAGTTCAGCGGGAGAACCCCAGCAGTACTTC. This encodes CSASSAGEPQQYF.

This clone was observed once. The chain is built from TRBV18 and TRBJ2-1, with 14 bases aligning to TRBD2. The trim removed 6 bases at V and 0 bases at J, leaving 7 bases unmatched. This CDR3 has 18 amino acids. The V gene's germline CDR1 is KGHSH and CDR2 LQKENI. CDR3 protein: CASSPRGLAGGSYNEQFF. DNA for the CDR3: TGTGCCAGCTCCCCCCGAGGACTAGCGGGAGGCTCCTACAATGAGCAGTTCTTC.

The chain has TRBV10-2 and TRBJ1-3, with TRBD1 matching 8 bases. The CDR3 spans 16 residues. V shed 5 bases, J shed 0 bases, and the junction held 6 bases outside the gene matches. Germline CDR1 WSHSY, CDR2 SAAADI. CDR3 amino acids: CASSTTGAHSGNTIYF. Written as DNA, the CDR3 is TGCGCCAGCAGTACGACAGGGGCCCACTCTGGAAACACCATATATTTT.

V gene TRBV7-9 combines with J gene TRBJ1-6; 8 bases align to TRBD1. Germline CDR1 and CDR2: SEHNR and FQNEAQ (reference sequence). CDR3 length equals 14 residues. Trimming at V came to 5 bases and at J to 6 bases, leaving 3 bases not matched to a gene. CDR3 in amino acids: CASSQGQVNSPLHF. The CDR3 nucleotides are TGTGCCAGCAGCCAGGGACAGGTTAATTCACCCCTCCACTTT.

The V and J genes are TRBV28 and TRBJ2-7; a weak D match, TRBD2 (6 bases). Trimming took 5 bases from V and 4 from J, leaving 15 bases between them. The V gene's germline CDR1 is MDHEN and CDR2 SYDVKM. The CDR3 is made up of 14 amino acids. The CDR3 is CASSAGTAIYEQYF. CDR3 nucleotides: TGTGCCAGCAGTGCCGGGACTGCTATATACGAGCAGTACTTC. Supplemented by reference TRBV28 and TRBJ2-7, the full variable domain reads DVKVTQSSRYLVKRTGEKVFLECVQDMDHENMFWYRQDPGLGLRLIYFSYDVKMKEKGDIPEGYSVSREKKERFSLILESASTNQTSMYLCASSAGTAIYEQYFGPGTRLTVT.

Here the CDR3 reads CASGQGTSGTYEQYF. As DNA, the CDR3 is TGTGCCAGCGGACAGGGGACCAGCGGGACCTACGAGCAGTACTTC. This sequence joins TRBV27 and TRBJ2-7; 9 bases map to TRBD1. J gave up 2 bases and V 8 bases, and 10 bases lay outside the gene matches. The CDR3 is 15 amino acids. Germline V gene data show CDR1 as MNHEY and CDR2 as SMNVEV (reference sequence).

This clone was picked up a small number of times. The genes are TRBV19 and TRBJ1-5, with 8 bases that match TRBD1. The V and J ends lost 7 bases and 3 bases, in that order; junction bases with no gene match: 5. Germline V gene sequence: CDR1 LNHDA, CDR2 SQIVND (reference sequence). CDR3 length: 14 amino acids. The CDR3 reads CASMDRVLNQPQHF. The CDR3 DNA is TGTGCCAGTATGGACAGGGTCCTCAATCAGCCCCAGCATTTT. The whole variable domain, filled in from reference TRBV19 and TRBJ1-5, reads DGGITQSPKYLFRKEGQNVTLSCEQNLNHDAMYWYRQDPGQGLRLIYYSQIVNDFQKGDIAEGYSVSREKKESFPLTVTSAQKNPTAFYLCASMDRVLNQPQHFGDGTRLSIL.

Details on this clone: The same CDR3 arises from other DNA sequences in this sample as well. J is TRBJ1-1 and V is TRBV15, with a possible D match to TRBD1 (5 bases). Germline V CDR1 and CDR2: LNHNV, YYDKDF (reference sequence). This CDR3 is built from 13 residues. V was trimmed by 3 bases and J by 4 bases, leaving 9 bases between them. In DNA form, the CDR3 reads TGTGCCACCAGCAGGAGGGGAGGCACTGAAGCTTTCTTT. Its translation: CATSRRGGTEAFF.

This clone was counted a single time. The rearrangement joins TRBV6-2 or TRBV6-3 to TRBJ2-7; 9 bases are shared with TRBD1. Germline V gene lookup returns CDR1 MNHEY and CDR2 SVGEGT. V shed 2 bases and J 6 bases; nucleotides not matched to a gene: 5. The CDR3 extends over 14 amino acids. The CDR3 DNA reads as TGTGCCAGCAGTTACCAGGGACAGGGTTCCGAGCAGTACTTC. Its protein product is CASSYQGQGSEQYF.

The chain carries TRBV9 and TRBJ2-7; 8 nucleotides align to TRBD2. This CDR3 spans 15 amino acids. Germline trimming cut 4 bases from V and 2 bases from J; bases unmatched to any gene: 8. Germline V gene sequence: CDR1 SGDLS, CDR2 YYNGEE. The CDR3 spells CASSPRLATPYEQYF. CDR3 bases: TGTGCCAGCAGCCCCCGACTAGCGACACCCTACGAGCAGTACTTC.

The chain combines TRBV9 with TRBJ2-5; a weak D match, TRBD2 (5 bases). With 3 bases removed from V and 1 base from J, the gap between germline ends came to 16 bases. The germline gives CDR1 SGDLS, CDR2 YYNGEE. This CDR3 comprises 16 residues. The CDR3 here is CASSDLSSGGQETQYF. For the CDR3, the DNA is TGTGCCAGCAGCGATCTCTCTAGTGGAGGCCAAGAGACCCAGTACTTC. Based on the CDR3 plus reference TRBV9 and TRBJ2-5, the full variable domain is DSGVTQTPKHLITATGQRVTLRCSPRSGDLSVYWYQQSLDQGLQFLIQYYNGEERAKGNILERFSAQQFPDLHSELNLSSLELGDSALYFCASSDLSSGGQETQYFGPGTRLLVL.

The chain carries TRBV5-1 and TRBJ1-6, with 7 bases aligning to TRBD1. CDR1 SGHRS and CDR2 YFSETQ come from the germline V gene. This CDR3 contains 16 residues. V lost 1 base to trimming and J lost 7 bases; unmatched junction nucleotides: 8. The DNA for the CDR3 is TGCGCCAGCAGCTTGACACTACAGGGGATCAATTCACCCCTCCACTTT. This encodes CASSLTLQGINSPLHF. The whole variable domain, filled in from reference TRBV5-1 and TRBJ1-6, reads KAGVTQTPRYLIKTRGQQVTLSCSPISGHRSVSWYQQTPGQGLQFLFEYFSETQRNKGNFPGRFSGRQFSNSRSEMNVSTLELGDSALYLCASSLTLQGINSPLHFGNGTRLTVT.

The chain recombines TRBV7-2 with TRBJ1-5, with TRBD1 identical over 10 bases. With 4 bases clipped from V and 5 bases from J, the junction kept 14 bases outside the gene matches. CDR3 length equals 18 residues. The V gene's germline CDR1 is SGHTA and CDR2 FQGNSA. The CDR3: CASSCRDRGAPWDQPQHF. The DNA for the CDR3 is TGTGCCAGCAGCTGCCGGGACAGGGGCGCCCCATGGGATCAGCCCCAGCATTTT.